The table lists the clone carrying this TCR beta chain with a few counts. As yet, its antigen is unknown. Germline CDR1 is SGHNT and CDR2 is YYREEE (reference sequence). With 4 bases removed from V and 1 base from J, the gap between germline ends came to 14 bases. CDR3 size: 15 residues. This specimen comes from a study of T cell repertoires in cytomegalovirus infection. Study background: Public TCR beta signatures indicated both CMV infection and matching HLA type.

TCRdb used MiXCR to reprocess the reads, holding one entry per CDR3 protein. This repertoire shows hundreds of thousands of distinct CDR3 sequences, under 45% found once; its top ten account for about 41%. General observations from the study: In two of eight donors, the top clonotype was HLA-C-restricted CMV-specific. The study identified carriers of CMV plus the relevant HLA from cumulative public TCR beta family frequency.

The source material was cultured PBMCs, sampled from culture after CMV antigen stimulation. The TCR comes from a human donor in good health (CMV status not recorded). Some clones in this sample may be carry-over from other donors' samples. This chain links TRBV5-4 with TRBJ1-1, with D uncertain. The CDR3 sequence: CASSPPGRENTEAFF. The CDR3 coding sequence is TGTGCCAGCAGCCCCCCGGGGAGGGAGAACACTGAAGCTTTCTTT.